The 18 T cell receptor beta chains reported below all come from one sample, sequenced in a study of blood T cell repertoires in COVID-19. Clones were read by immunoSEQ multiplex PCR, and TCRdb kept only the in-frame ones, dropping some. The sample contains a few hundred thousand clones, about four fifths of which appear only once. Material: PBMCs or T cells enriched from blood (not recorded which). These TCRs come from a woman aged 40 to 50 who had recovered from COVID-19.

The chain carries TRBV19 and TRBJ1-2; 8 nucleotides line up with TRBD1. The CDR3 covers 14 residues. V lost 5 bases and J lost 5; bases outside the gene matches: 7. The germline V gene has CDR1 LNHDA and CDR2 SQIVND (reference sequence). The CDR3 DNA follows: TGTGCCAGTAGTCTGGACAGGGAGGGATATGGCTACACCTTC. Amino acid sequence: CASSLDREGYGYTF. Using reference TRBV19 and TRBJ1-2 for the parts outside the CDR3, the full variable domain is DGGITQSPKYLFRKEGQNVTLSCEQNLNHDAMYWYRQDPGQGLRLIYYSQIVNDFQKGDIAEGYSVSREKKESFPLTVTSAQKNPTAFYLCASSLDREGYGYTFGSGTRLTVV.

This chain links TRBV24-1 with TRBJ1-1; tentatively, D is TRBD1 (5 bases). The CDR3 is 14 residues long. Germline loops: CDR1 KGHDR, CDR2 SFDVKD. V lost 7 bases, J lost 5 bases, and 16 bases lay in between. This CDR3 is CATRAGGRGTEAFF. The DNA of the CDR3 is TGTGCCACCAGGGCGGGGGGTAGAGGGACTGAAGCTTTCTTT.

This CDR3 is CASSKTWAEAFF. DNA of the CDR3: TGTGCCAGCAGTAAGACTTGGGCTGAAGCTTTCTTT. The chain is built from TRBV12-3 or TRBV12-4 and TRBJ1-1; D unresolved. The ends were cut back, 5 bases at V and 6 bases at J, with 10 bases in the middle. This CDR3 contains 12 residues.

This clone came up once. V gene TRBV5-1 combines with J gene TRBJ1-4; the match to TRBD1 covers 8 bases. CDR1 and CDR2 (germline): SGHRS, YFSETQ. The CDR3 has 17 amino acids. The trim removed 0 bases at V and 0 bases at J, leaving 4 bases unmatched. CDR3 coding DNA: TGCGCCAGCAGCTTGGCAGGGACAGGTGCAACTAATGAAAAACTGTTTTTT. The encoded protein is CASSLAGTGATNEKLFF.

V usage is TRBV7-2 and J usage is TRBJ2-2; a weak D match, TRBD1 (6 bases). In germline, CDR1 is SGHTA, CDR2 FQGNSA. Trimming removed 4 bases from V and 5 bases from J, with 11 bases in between. This CDR3 is built from 14 residues. CDR3 residues: CASSSIQGTGELFF. For the CDR3, the DNA is TGTGCCAGCAGCTCGATACAGGGAACCGGGGAGCTGTTTTTT.

The chain links TRBV15 to TRBJ2-7; TRBD1 aligns across 7 bases. V was clipped by 4 bases and J by 2 bases; unmatched bases: 5. The CDR3 runs 14 residues. Germline V gene data show CDR1 as LNHNV and CDR2 as YYDKDF (reference sequence). CDR3 nucleotides: TGTGCCACCAGCAACCGGGACAGAGCCTACGAGCAGTACTTC. As protein: CATSNRDRAYEQYF.

This clone occurred a few times. The chain links TRBV7-2 to TRBJ2-7; D is undetermined. This CDR3 spans 13 amino acids. The germline CDR1 and CDR2 sequences are SGHTA and FQGNSA. V shed 2 bases and J shed 2 bases, with 7 bases lying between them. The CDR3 loop is CASSLSRTYEQYF. The CDR3 nucleotides read TGTGCCAGCAGCTTATCGCGTACCTACGAGCAGTACTTC.

This rearrangement joins TRBV12-3 or TRBV12-4 to TRBJ2-1, with D perhaps TRBD2 (6 bases). The CDR3 has 13 residues. Between the trimmed V and J ends, which lost 3 bases and 9 bases, there was a span of 12 bases. CDR3 DNA: TGTGCCAGCAGTTTGCGACTAGATAGTGAGCAGTTCTTC. It translates to CASSLRLDSEQFF.

V gene TRBV7-2 combines with J gene TRBJ2-6; 9 nucleotides align to TRBD1. The V segment lost 5 bases and the J segment 4 bases; nucleotides outside the gene matches: 9. The germline V gene encodes CDR1 SGHTA and CDR2 FQGNSA. The CDR3 spans 17 residues. The CDR3: CASSSRDRVEGANVLTF. In DNA form, the CDR3 reads TGTGCCAGCAGCAGCCGGGACAGGGTGGAGGGGGCCAACGTCCTGACTTTC. Combining the CDR3 with reference TRBV7-2 and TRBJ2-6 gives the whole variable domain GAGVSQSPSNKVTEKGKDVELRCDPISGHTALYWYRQSLGQGLEFLIYFQGNSAPDKSGLPSDRFSAERTGGSVSTLTIQRTQQEDSAVYLCASSSRDRVEGANVLTFGAGSRLTVL.

This clone was observed a few times. V and J are TRBV27 and TRBJ1-2; the match to TRBD1 covers 9 bases. Per the germline V gene, CDR1 is MNHEY and CDR2 is SMNVEV (reference sequence). The J segment lost 8 bases and the V segment lost 5 bases, leaving 3 bases of the junction unmatched. This CDR3 contains 12 residues. As DNA, the CDR3 is TGTGCCAGCAGTCGGACAGGGGAAGGCTACACCTTC. Translating it yields CASSRTGEGYTF.

V usage is TRBV10-3 and J usage is TRBJ2-5; 7 nucleotides line up with TRBD1. Germline values: CDR1 ENHRY, CDR2 SYGVKD. CDR3 length: 14 residues. Trimming at V came to 2 bases and at J to 4 bases, leaving 4 bases not matched to a gene. DNA for the CDR3: TGTGCCATCAGTGAGGGCCGGACAGGAGAGACCCAGTACTTC. This gives the protein CAISEGRTGETQYF.

The chain's CDR3 is CASSSYRGGGNTIYF. As DNA, the CDR3 is TGTGCCAGCAGCTCTTACAGGGGAGGAGGAAACACCATATATTTT. The V and J genes are TRBV11-2 and TRBJ1-3; 7 bases map to TRBD1. Germline V gives CDR1 SGHAT, CDR2 FQNNGV. CDR3 length: 15 residues. V dropped 4 bases and J dropped 4; count of bases not matched to a gene: 7.

This clone was found once. The rearrangement uses TRBV29-1 and TRBJ2-1, with 11 bases aligning to TRBD2. The CDR3 runs 14 residues. Germline CDR1 and CDR2: SQVTM and ANQGSEA. Unmatched junction bases numbered 11, after V lost 6 bases and J lost 10 bases. CDR3 sequence: CSVLLAGGIGEQFF. The CDR3 DNA is TGCAGCGTCCTATTAGCGGGAGGGATAGGCGAGCAGTTCTTC.

The V and J genes are TRBV18 and TRBJ1-6; D is unresolved. The CDR3 length is 17 residues. V lost 3 bases and J 10 bases, leaving 22 bases between the germline ends. Germline V gene lookup returns CDR1 KGHSH and CDR2 LQKENI. The CDR3 DNA reads as TGTGCCAGCTCACCTAGCCCACCCTCGAGGGAATGGTCACCCCTCCACTTT. Protein product: CASSPSPPSREWSPLHF.

This clone was found a few times. The chain carries TRBV28 and TRBJ2-1; D unresolved. Trimming pared 2 bases from V and 9 bases from J, leaving 5 bases between. CDR1 MDHEN and CDR2 SYDVKM come from the germline V gene. This CDR3 region has 11 residues. The DNA of the CDR3 is TGTGCCAGCAGTTTACTATTTGAGCAGTTCTTC. Translated: CASSLLFEQFF.

This chain uses TRBV6-5 with TRBJ2-5, with 7 bases aligning to TRBD1. V trimming: 0 bases; J trimming: 2 bases; junction bases outside the gene matches: 3. The CDR3 is made up of 15 amino acids. The germline V gene has CDR1 MNHEY and CDR2 SVGAGI. The CDR3 sequence is CASSYSDRSQETQYF. CDR3 nucleotide sequence: TGTGCCAGCAGTTACTCGGACAGGTCACAAGAGACCCAGTACTTC.

V is TRBV9 and J is TRBJ2-1; 7 positions match TRBD2. The V and J ends lost 0 bases and 3 bases, in that order; junction bases with no gene match: 6. Germline CDR1 reads SGDLS; CDR2 reads YYNGEE. The CDR3 sequence is 16 residues long. CDR3: CASSVGGIAGYNEQFF. The CDR3 DNA reads as TGTGCCAGCAGCGTAGGTGGTATAGCGGGCTACAATGAGCAGTTCTTC.

The chain employs TRBV21-1 and TRBJ2-1; the table's D call TRBD2 went unverified against the DNA. TRBV21-1 is shown as a pseudogene. This CDR3 contains 13 residues. The CDR3 sequence is CASSNKREGEQFF. CDR3 in DNA: TGTGCCAGCAGCAACAAGCGGGAGGGGGAGCAGTTCTTC.